This TCR beta chain comes out of a study of blood T cells in healthy people across ages. This clonotype was detected many times. Its antigen is not identified. Healthy Caucasian individuals from Russia aged about 6 to 100 served as donors. A sample-barcoded 5' primer and a J-beta primer mix were used in a second PCR of roughly 6 to 11 cycles. TCRdb re-called the 5' RACE reads through MiXCR, storing one row per CDR3 protein. The sample records under 950,000 distinct CDR3 sequences, about a fifth being singletons. From germline, CDR1 is SQVTM and CDR2 ANQGSEA. The CDR3 loop spans 12 amino acids. Trimming took off 4 bases at V and 2 bases at J, with 8 bases between the two ends. Regarding the study as a whole: Naive T cell percentage and TCR beta diversity correlated strongly.

The chain carries TRBV29-1 and TRBJ1-2; no firm D call. The sequence derives from a man aged 70 or older in good health. The sequencing input was blood. The DNA for the CDR3 is TGCAGCGTTGTCGGGAGGAACTATGGCTACACCTTC. Its translation: CSVVGRNYGYTF. The full variable domain, in which reference TRBV29-1 and TRBJ1-2 provide the parts outside the CDR3, is SAVISQKPSRDICQRGTSLTIQCQVDSQVTMMFWYRQQPGQSLTLIATANQGSEATYESGFVIDKFPISRPNLTFSTLTVSNMSPEDSSIYLCSVVGRNYGYTFGSGTRLTVV.